This T cell receptor (beta chain) was profiled in a study of neurological immune-mediated disorders. Study-level findings and limits: Whereas HTLV-1-associated myelopathy showed the most TCR clonal expansion, multiple sclerosis showed the least, with levels below those of healthy controls.

This clonotype was counted a few times. Its matching antigen is unknown. It is likely a read error, because the conserved phenylalanine at the end of the CDR3 is missing. It is unclear where the CDR3 begins or ends on the DNA, so no DNA is shown, and the CDR3 is as TCRdb lists it. Germline CDR1 reads DFQATT; CDR2 reads SNEGSKA (reference sequence). Termini included, the CDR3 measures 12 amino acids. Each CDR3 protein is one row after TCRdb ran MiXCR on the 5' RACE reads. This sample yields 25,000 to 35,000 distinct CDR3 sequences, of which about 3.5% are seen a single time; 7% belongs to the top ten. The sequence was collected from a woman aged 30 to 39 with multiple sclerosis. V usage is TRBV20-1 and J usage is TRBJ1-2; the table's D call, TRBD1, was not checked against the DNA. The specimen was PBMCs. This chain's CDR3 is CSASLAGGKAEV.